This record covers a single T cell receptor beta chain. This sample was included in a study of Tregs in tolerant kidney transplant recipients. The CDR3 is 15 residues long. V gave up 6 bases and J gave up 3 bases; unmatched junction bases: 4. From germline, CDR1 is SNHLY and CDR2 FYNNEI. Sequencing used immunoSEQ multiplex PCR; TCRdb keeps in-frame clones, though not all of them. The sample carries roughly 69,000 clones, roughly 89% recorded once. The receptor was derived from a human donor who received a combined kidney and bone marrow transplant. The sample consisted of CD4+ T cells from blood, taken before the transplant. The chain carries TRBV2 and TRBJ2-1; TRBD2 aligns across 11 bases. Here the CDR3 reads CASRGTSGSYNEQFF. The CDR3 region has the DNA TGTGCCAGCAGAGGAACTAGCGGGAGCTACAATGAGCAGTTCTTC.